This T cell receptor (beta chain) is drawn from a study of blood T cell repertoires in COVID-19. This clone was counted a single time. Clones were sequenced by immunoSEQ multiplex PCR, and TCRdb holds only the in-frame ones, with some missing. The sample has about 190,000 clones, around nine tenths seen once. CDR3 size: 15 residues. Germline V lookup: CDR1 SGHTA, CDR2 FQGNSA. V lost 7 bases to trimming and J lost 5 bases; unmatched junction nucleotides: 9. The sample was peripheral blood. The sequence was obtained from a man aged 35 to 55 with active or convalescent COVID-19. The chain has TRBV7-2 and TRBJ2-5; 11 nucleotides align to TRBD2. CDR3 coding DNA: TGTGCCAGCACCCTACTAGCGGGGGTACGCGAGACCCAGTACTTC. It encodes CASTLLAGVRETQYF.